Detailed here is one T cell receptor beta chain. In the original analysis: Estimation of nucleated cell counts was performed using reference gene primer amplification. Method: immunoSEQ multiplex PCR; TCRdb's copy keeps in-frame clones and lacks some. For V, J and clone size, that table is used; D and trimming come from the DNA. The repertoire holds fewer than 400,000 clones, with roughly 86% as singletons. The data belong to a study of blood T cell repertoires in COVID-19. Adults between roughly 18 and 90 years of age took part from approximately 24 US areas. The V and J ends lost 1 base and 5 bases, in that order; junction bases with no gene match: 4. The CDR3 has 16 amino acids. The germline V gene has CDR1 SEHNR and CDR2 FQNEAQ (reference sequence).

The receptor's source is a woman in her 30s who had recovered from COVID-19. The chain has TRBV7-9 and TRBJ2-1; 11 nucleotides line up with TRBD2. Sequenced input: PBMCs or T cells enriched from blood (not recorded which). CDR3: CASSLEVAGGHNEQFF. The DNA for the CDR3 is TGTGCCAGCAGCTTAGAAGTAGCGGGAGGGCACAATGAGCAGTTCTTC.